The next 16 T cell receptor beta chains were all read from a single sample in a study of blood T cell repertoires in COVID-19. Method: immunoSEQ multiplex PCR; TCRdb's copy keeps in-frame clones and lacks some. Of 120,000 to 150,000 clones in the sample, more than 75% are singletons; the top ten hold roughly 6.1%. Material for sequencing was peripheral blood. The receptors originated from an elderly man with acute or convalescent COVID-19.

The V gene is TRBV6-1, the J gene TRBJ1-2; 7 nucleotides line up with TRBD1. Germline V gene lookup returns CDR1 MNHNS and CDR2 SASEGT. The CDR3 totals 15 residues. V was clipped by 0 bases and J by 7 bases; unmatched bases: 8. CDR3 sequence reads: CASSEAFTGALGYTF. For the CDR3, the DNA is TGTGCCAGCAGTGAAGCTTTCACAGGGGCCCTTGGCTACACCTTC.

This clone was counted only a few times. V and J are TRBV7-2 and TRBJ2-7; no clear D gene. This CDR3 has 12 amino acids. V gave up 2 bases and J gave up 7 bases, with 9 bases separating them. CDR1 SGHTA and CDR2 FQGNSA come from the germline V gene. The CDR3 DNA sequence: TGTGCCAGCAGCTTATATTCCGCGGAGCAGTACTTC. Translating it yields CASSLYSAEQYF.

V usage is TRBV5-1 and J usage is TRBJ2-7, with 16 positions matching TRBD2. CDR3 length: 15 amino acids. Germline assignment: CDR1 SGHRS and CDR2 YFSETQ. V shed 5 bases and J 5 bases; nucleotides not matched to a gene: 4. DNA of the CDR3: TGCGCCAGCAGTGGGACTAGCGGGAGGGGGAACGAGCAGTACTTC. Encoded protein: CASSGTSGRGNEQYF.

This clone came up many times. The chain links TRBV5-8 to TRBJ2-1; D unclear. Germline V gives CDR1 SGHTS, CDR2 YDEGEE. Trimming took 0 bases from V and 8 from J, leaving 3 bases between them. This CDR3 has 11 residues. This chain's CDR3 is CASSLAHEQFF. CDR3 in DNA: TGTGCCAGCAGCTTGGCTCATGAGCAGTTCTTC.

J is TRBJ2-3 and V is TRBV7-2, with D tentatively TRBD2 (5 bases). Germline V gene data show CDR1 as SGHTA and CDR2 as FQGNSA. CDR3 size: 13 residues. Trimming left V 6 bases short and J 0 bases short, with 7 bases between. The CDR3 DNA follows: TGTGCCAGCAGAACGGGGAGCACAGATACGCAGTATTTT. Protein product: CASRTGSTDTQYF.

V is TRBV7-2 and J is TRBJ2-5; D might be TRBD2 (5 bases). Between the trimmed V and J ends, which lost 1 base and 4 bases, there was a span of 16 bases. CDR1 is SGHTA, CDR2 FQGNSA, per germline. The CDR3 runs to 16 residues. CDR3 protein: CASSLVRAALGETQYF. The DNA for the CDR3 is TGTGCCAGCAGCTTAGTGAGGGCGGCGCTAGGAGAGACCCAGTACTTC.

The genes are TRBV15 and TRBJ2-2, with 15 bases matching TRBD2. V lost 6 bases to trimming and J lost 4 bases; unmatched junction nucleotides: 6. The CDR3 totals 17 residues. Germline lookup yields CDR1 LNHNV and CDR2 YYDKDF (reference sequence). DNA of the CDR3: TGTGCCACCAGAATAGGACTAGCGGGAGGGCCCACCGGGGAGCTGTTTTTT. Encoded protein: CATRIGLAGGPTGELFF.

This chain connects TRBV6-6 to TRBJ2-7, with TRBD2 matching 10 bases. Germline CDR1 is MNHNY and CDR2 is SVGAGI (reference sequence). With 5 bases clipped from V and 2 bases from J, the junction kept 12 bases outside the gene matches. The CDR3 covers 17 residues. CDR3 amino acids: CASSPAQLAGRTYEQYF. The CDR3 nucleotides are TGTGCCAGCAGTCCAGCCCAACTAGCGGGACGAACCTACGAGCAGTACTTC.

As concerns this clone: An end of the junction differs from the germline gene, which may be a read error. The chain combines TRBV23-1 with TRBJ2-4; 9 nucleotides line up with TRBD2. TRBV23-1 is placed among ORFs of uncertain function. This CDR3 is built from 10 residues. In nucleotides, the CDR3 is TGCGCCGCTCACAGGAAACTAGCGGGCTTC. It specifies CAAHRKLAGF.

The chain has TRBV9 and TRBJ2-3, with D possibly matching TRBD1 (6 bases). The V gene's germline CDR1 is SGDLS and CDR2 YYNGEE. With 4 bases removed from V and 2 bases from J, the gap between germline ends came to 17 bases. The CDR3 runs to 16 residues. The DNA of the CDR3 is TGTGCCAGCAGCCCCAGGGGCTCCACCAACACAGATACGCAGTATTTT. Encoded protein: CASSPRGSTNTDTQYF.

V is TRBV10-3 and J is TRBJ2-5; 10 nucleotides match TRBD2. With 4 bases clipped from V and 3 bases from J, the junction kept 2 bases outside the gene matches. The CDR3 length is 14 residues. From germline, CDR1 is ENHRY and CDR2 SYGVKD. CDR3 amino acids: CAISAGLAEETQYF. CDR3 DNA: TGTGCCATCAGTGCTGGACTAGCGGAAGAGACCCAGTACTTC.

The V and J genes are TRBV19 and TRBJ2-3; 7 bases line up with TRBD1. The germline V gene encodes CDR1 LNHDA and CDR2 SQIVND (reference sequence). Trimming removed 7 bases from V and 5 bases from J; junction bases left unmatched: 18. The CDR3 has 17 amino acids. CDR3 sequence reads: CASTPHGAGTEGDTQYF. CDR3 coding DNA: TGTGCCAGTACCCCCCACGGGGCCGGGACAGAGGGAGATACGCAGTATTTT. The full variable domain, its missing parts supplied by reference TRBV19 and TRBJ2-3, is DGGITQSPKYLFRKEGQNVTLSCEQNLNHDAMYWYRQDPGQGLRLIYYSQIVNDFQKGDIAEGYSVSREKKESFPLTVTSAQKNPTAFYLCASTPHGAGTEGDTQYFGPGTRLTVL.

The V call is TRBV19, the J call TRBJ1-1; a weak D match, TRBD1 (5 bases). Deletions cut 5 bases from V and 1 base from J, with 11 bases between. Per germline, CDR1 LNHDA and CDR2 SQIVND (reference sequence). The CDR3 spans 14 residues. The CDR3 bases are TGTGCCAGTAGTCTCCCCCAGGGGAACACTGAAGCTTTCTTT. This translates into CASSLPQGNTEAFF.

The V and J genes are TRBV28 and TRBJ2-5, with D possibly being TRBD2 (5 bases). Germline V gene lookup returns CDR1 MDHEN and CDR2 SYDVKM. The CDR3 has 15 amino acids. Trimming took 3 bases from V and 4 from J, leaving 15 bases between them. The CDR3 DNA is TGTGCCAGCAGTTTTCTACTAGGTGTTGTAGAGACCCAGTACTTC. Protein product: CASSFLLGVVETQYF.

V and J are TRBV7-8 and TRBJ1-6, with D perhaps matching TRBD1 (5 bases). The ends were cut back, 1 base at V and 10 bases at J, with 14 bases in the middle. The CDR3 runs to 15 residues. Germline V gives CDR1 SGHVS, CDR2 FQNEAQ. CDR3 residues: CASSLVQGVGSPLHF. The DNA of the CDR3 is TGTGCCAGCAGCTTAGTTCAGGGTGTCGGATCACCCCTCCACTTT.

This sequence joins TRBV27 and TRBJ2-1, with 10 nucleotides matching TRBD2. The CDR3 is 17 amino acids. Trimming took 4 bases from V and 0 from J; bases not matched to a gene: 6. Looked up from germline, CDR1 is MNHEY and CDR2 is SMNVEV (reference sequence). CDR3 coding DNA: TGTGCCAGCAGTTCAAGGACTAGCGGAGACTCCTACAATGAGCAGTTCTTC. Translation gives CASSSRTSGDSYNEQFF.